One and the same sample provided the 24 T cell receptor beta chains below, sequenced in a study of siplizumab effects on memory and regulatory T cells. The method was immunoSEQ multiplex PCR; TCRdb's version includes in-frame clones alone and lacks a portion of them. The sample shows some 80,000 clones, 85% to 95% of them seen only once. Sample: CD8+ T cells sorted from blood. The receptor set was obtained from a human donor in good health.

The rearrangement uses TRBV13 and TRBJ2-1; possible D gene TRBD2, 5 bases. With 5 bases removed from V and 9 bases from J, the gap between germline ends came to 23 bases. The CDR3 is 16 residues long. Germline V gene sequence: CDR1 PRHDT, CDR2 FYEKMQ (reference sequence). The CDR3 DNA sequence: TGTGCCAGCAGCACTCGAGCCGGCCTCCCCGAGGGTGAGCAGTTCTTC. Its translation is CASSTRAGLPEGEQFF.

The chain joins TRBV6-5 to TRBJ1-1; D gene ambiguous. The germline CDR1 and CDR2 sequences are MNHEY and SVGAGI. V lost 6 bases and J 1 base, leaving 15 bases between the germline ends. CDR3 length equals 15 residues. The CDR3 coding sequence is TGTGCCAGCAGAAGCAACCCCGCCGCGAACACTGAAGCTTTCTTT. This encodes CASRSNPAANTEAFF.

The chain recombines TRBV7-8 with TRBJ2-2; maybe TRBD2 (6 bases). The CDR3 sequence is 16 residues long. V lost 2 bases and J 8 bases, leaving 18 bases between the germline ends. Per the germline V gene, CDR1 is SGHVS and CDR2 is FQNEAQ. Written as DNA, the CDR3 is TGTGCCAGCAGCTTACCCAAGGAGGGCCAATCTGGGGAGCTGTTTTTT. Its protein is CASSLPKEGQSGELFF.

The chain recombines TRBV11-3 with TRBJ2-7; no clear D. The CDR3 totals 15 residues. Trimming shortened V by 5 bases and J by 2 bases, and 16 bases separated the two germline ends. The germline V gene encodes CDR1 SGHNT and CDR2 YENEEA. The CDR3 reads CASSPGFGGPYEQYF. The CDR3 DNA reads TGTGCCAGCAGCCCCGGGTTCGGCGGTCCCTACGAGCAGTACTTC.

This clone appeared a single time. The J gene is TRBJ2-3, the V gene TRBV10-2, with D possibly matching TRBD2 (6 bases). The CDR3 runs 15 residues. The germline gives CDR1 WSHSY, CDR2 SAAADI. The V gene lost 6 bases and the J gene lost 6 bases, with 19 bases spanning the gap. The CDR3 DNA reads TGCGCCAGCAGCGCTATGGGACTCGATGAGGATACGCAGTATTTT. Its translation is CASSAMGLDEDTQYF.

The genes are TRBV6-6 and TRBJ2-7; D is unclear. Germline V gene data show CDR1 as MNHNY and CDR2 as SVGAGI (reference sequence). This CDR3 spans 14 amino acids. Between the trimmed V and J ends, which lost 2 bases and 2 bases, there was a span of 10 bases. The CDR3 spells CASSYKRETYEQYF. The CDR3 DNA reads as TGTGCCAGCAGTTACAAGCGTGAAACCTACGAGCAGTACTTC.

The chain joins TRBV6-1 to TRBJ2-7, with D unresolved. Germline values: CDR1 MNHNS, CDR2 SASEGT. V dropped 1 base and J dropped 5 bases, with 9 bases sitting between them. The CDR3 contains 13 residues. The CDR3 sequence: CASSEGDLDEQYF. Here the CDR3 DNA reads TGTGCCAGCAGTGAAGGAGACTTAGACGAGCAGTACTTC.

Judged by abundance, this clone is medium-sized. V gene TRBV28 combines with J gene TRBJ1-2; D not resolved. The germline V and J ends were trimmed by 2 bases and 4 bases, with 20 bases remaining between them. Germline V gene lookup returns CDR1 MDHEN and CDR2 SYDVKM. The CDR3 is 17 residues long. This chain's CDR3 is CASSLPGLRRTSYGYTF. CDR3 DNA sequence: TGTGCCAGCAGTTTACCCGGTTTGAGAAGAACGAGCTATGGCTACACCTTC.

The CDR3 reads CASSPGQGGAYEQYF. The CDR3 region has the DNA TGTGCCAGTAGTCCGGGACAGGGAGGGGCCTACGAGCAGTACTTC. The rearrangement uses TRBV19 and TRBJ2-7, with 9 bases matching TRBD1. Germline trimming cut 5 bases from V and 2 bases from J; bases unmatched to any gene: 7. This CDR3 has 15 amino acids. The V gene's germline CDR1 is LNHDA and CDR2 SQIVND (reference sequence).

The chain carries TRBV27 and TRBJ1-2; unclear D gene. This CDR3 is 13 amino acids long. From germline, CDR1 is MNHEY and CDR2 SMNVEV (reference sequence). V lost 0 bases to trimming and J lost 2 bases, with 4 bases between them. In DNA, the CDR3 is TGTGCCAGCAGTTTATCAGAGAACTATGGCTACACCTTC. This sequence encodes CASSLSENYGYTF.

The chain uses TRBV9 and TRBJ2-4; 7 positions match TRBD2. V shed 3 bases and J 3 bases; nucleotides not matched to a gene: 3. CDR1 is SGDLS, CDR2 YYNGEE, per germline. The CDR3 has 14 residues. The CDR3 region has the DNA TGTGCCAGCAGCGAAAGCGGGATCAAAAACATTCAGTACTTC. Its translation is CASSESGIKNIQYF.

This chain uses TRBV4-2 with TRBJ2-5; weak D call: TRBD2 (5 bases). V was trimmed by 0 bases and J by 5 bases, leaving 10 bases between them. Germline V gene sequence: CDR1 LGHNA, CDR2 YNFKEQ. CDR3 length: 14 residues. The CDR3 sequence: CASSQEGRGETQYF. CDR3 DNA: TGTGCCAGCAGCCAAGAGGGTCGAGGGGAGACCCAGTACTTC.

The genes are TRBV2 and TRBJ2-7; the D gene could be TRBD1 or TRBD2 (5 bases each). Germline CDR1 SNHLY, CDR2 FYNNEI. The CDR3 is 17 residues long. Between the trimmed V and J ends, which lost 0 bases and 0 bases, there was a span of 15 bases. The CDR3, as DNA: TGTGCCAGCAGTGAAGCGCTTCTGGGACCCTTCTCCTACGAGCAGTACTTC. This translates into CASSEALLGPFSYEQYF.

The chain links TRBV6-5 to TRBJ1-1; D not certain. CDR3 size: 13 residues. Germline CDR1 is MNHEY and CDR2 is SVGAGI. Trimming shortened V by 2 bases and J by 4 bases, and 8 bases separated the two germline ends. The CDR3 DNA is TGTGCCAGCAGTTACAATACGGGCACTGAAGCTTTCTTT. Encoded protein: CASSYNTGTEAFF.

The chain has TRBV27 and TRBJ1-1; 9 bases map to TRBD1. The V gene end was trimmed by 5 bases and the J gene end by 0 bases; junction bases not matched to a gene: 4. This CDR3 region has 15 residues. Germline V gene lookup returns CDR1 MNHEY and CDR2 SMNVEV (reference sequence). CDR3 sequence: CASSTTGGLNTEAFF. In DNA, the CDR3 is TGTGCCAGCAGTACTACAGGGGGCCTGAACACTGAAGCTTTCTTT.

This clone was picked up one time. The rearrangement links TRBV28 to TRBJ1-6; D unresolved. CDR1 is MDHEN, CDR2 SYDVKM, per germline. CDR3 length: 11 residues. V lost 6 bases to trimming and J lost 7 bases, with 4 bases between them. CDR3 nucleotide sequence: TGTGCCAGCAGGGGGAATTCACCCCTCCACTTT. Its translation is CASRGNSPLHF.

The CDR3 nucleotides read TGTGCCAGCAGTTACCGGCTTCCCGGGGAGCTGTTTTTT. This sequence encodes CASSYRLPGELFF. V usage is TRBV6-5 and J usage is TRBJ2-2, with D hard to call. CDR3 size: 13 residues. V was pared by 2 bases and J by 6 bases, with 7 bases between. Germline V gene lookup returns CDR1 MNHEY and CDR2 SVGAGI.

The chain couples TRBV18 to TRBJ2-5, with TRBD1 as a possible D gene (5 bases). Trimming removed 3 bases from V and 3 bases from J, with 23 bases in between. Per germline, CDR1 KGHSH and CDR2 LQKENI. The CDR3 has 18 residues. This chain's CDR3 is CASSPVPYEEGAKETQYF. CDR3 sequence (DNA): TGTGCCAGCTCACCGGTTCCGTACGAAGAAGGGGCAAAAGAGACCCAGTACTTC.

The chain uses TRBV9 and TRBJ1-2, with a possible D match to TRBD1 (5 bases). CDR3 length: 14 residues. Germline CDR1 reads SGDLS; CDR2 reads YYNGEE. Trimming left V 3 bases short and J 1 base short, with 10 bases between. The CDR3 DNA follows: TGTGCCAGCAGCGACGGGGCTAGTAACTATGGCTACACCTTC. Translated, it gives CASSDGASNYGYTF.

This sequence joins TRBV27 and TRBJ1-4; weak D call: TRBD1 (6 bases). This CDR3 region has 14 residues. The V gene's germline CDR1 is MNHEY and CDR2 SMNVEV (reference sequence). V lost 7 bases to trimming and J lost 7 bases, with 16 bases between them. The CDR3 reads CASKRWGAGEKLFF. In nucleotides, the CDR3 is TGTGCCAGCAAACGATGGGGGGCTGGTGAAAAACTGTTTTTT. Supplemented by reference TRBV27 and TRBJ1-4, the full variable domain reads EAQVTQNPRYLITVTGKKLTVTCSQNMNHEYMSWYRQDPGLGLRQIYYSMNVEVTDKGDVPEGYKVSRKEKRNFPLILESPSPNQTSLYFCASKRWGAGEKLFFGSGTQLSVL.

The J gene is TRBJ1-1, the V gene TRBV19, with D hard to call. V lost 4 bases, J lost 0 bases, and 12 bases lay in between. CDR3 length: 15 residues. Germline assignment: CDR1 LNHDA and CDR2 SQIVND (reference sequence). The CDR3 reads CASSRGVPMNTEAFF. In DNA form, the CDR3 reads TGTGCCAGTAGTAGGGGAGTCCCCATGAACACTGAAGCTTTCTTT.

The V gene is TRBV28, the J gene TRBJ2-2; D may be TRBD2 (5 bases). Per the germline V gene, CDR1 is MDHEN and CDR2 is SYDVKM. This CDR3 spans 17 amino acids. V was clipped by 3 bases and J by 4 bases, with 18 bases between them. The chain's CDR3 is CASSLTGLQVGTGELFF. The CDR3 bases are TGTGCCAGCAGTTTGACCGGACTTCAAGTAGGCACCGGGGAGCTGTTTTTT.

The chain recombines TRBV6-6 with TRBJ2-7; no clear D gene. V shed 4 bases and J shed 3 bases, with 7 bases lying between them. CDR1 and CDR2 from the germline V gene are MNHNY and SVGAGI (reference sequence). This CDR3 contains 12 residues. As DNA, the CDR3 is TGTGCCAGCAGTTCGGACCACTACGAGCAGTACTTC. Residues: CASSSDHYEQYF.

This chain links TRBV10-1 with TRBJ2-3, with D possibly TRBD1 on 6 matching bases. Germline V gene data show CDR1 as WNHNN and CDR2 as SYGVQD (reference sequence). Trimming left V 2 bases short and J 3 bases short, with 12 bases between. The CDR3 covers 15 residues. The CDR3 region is CASSETGNRTDTQYF. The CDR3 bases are TGCGCCAGCAGTGAGACAGGGAATCGTACAGATACGCAGTATTTT.